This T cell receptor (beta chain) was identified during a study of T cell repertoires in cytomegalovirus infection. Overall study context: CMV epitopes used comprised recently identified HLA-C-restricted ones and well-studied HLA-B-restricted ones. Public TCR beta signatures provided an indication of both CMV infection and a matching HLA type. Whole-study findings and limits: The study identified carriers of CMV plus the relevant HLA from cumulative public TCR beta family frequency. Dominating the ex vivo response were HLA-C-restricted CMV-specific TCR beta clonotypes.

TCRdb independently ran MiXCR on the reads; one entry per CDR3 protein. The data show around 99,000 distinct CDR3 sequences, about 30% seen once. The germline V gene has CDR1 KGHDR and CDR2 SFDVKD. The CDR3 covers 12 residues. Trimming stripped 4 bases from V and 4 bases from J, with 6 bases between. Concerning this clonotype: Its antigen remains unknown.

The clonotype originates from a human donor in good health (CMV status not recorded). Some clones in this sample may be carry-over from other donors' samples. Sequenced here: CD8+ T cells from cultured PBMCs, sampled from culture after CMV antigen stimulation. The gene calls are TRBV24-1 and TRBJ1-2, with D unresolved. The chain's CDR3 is CATSDGLYGYTF. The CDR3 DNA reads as TGTGCCACCAGTGACGGGCTCTATGGCTACACCTTC.